The present T cell receptor (beta chain) was sequenced within a study of lymphopenia after photon versus proton radiotherapy. Study outcomes and limitations: Oligoclonal CD8+ Temra expansion after nadir drove photon patients' diversity drop.

Germline CDR1 is SGDLS and CDR2 is YYNGEE. The CDR3 length is 16 residues. V was shortened by 0 bases and J by 1 base, with 11 bases between the two germline ends. Concerning this clone: Antigen specificity is unknown.

Profiling relied on immunoSEQ multiplex PCR, and the TCRdb table lists in-frame clones only, not all of them. The sample shows 30,000 to 45,000 clones, roughly 92% of them seen only once. This sequence was found in a man in his sixties with cholangiocarcinoma. The sample was peripheral blood, taken from a patient treated with photon-based radiotherapy. This chain connects TRBV9 to TRBJ2-1; D is perhaps TRBD1 (5 bases). CDR3 sequence reads: CASSVGRTSSYNEQFF. The CDR3 coding sequence is TGTGCCAGCAGCGTAGGACGGACATCTTCCTACAATGAGCAGTTCTTC.